The present entry profiles one TCR beta chain with its context. Its specificity is not known. CDR1 and CDR2 from the germline V gene are MDHEN and SYDVKM. There are 13 residues in the CDR3. Trimming pared 6 bases from V and 3 bases from J, leaving 12 bases between. This entry belongs to a study of shared clonotypes between healthy human individuals. Findings and caveats of the study: Non-shared clonotypes had lower generation probabilities than those shared by all four donors.

Assay used: immunoSEQ multiplex PCR; TCRdb lists only in-frame clones, some missing. There are some 500,000 clones in the sample; approximately 95% occur only once, and about 0.059% lies in the top ten. Sequenced input: naive CD4+ T cells sorted from blood. Subset here: CD45RA+ positively selected. This chain connects TRBV28 to TRBJ2-7; no clear D. This sequence originates from a woman in her twenties or thirties in good health. In DNA form, the CDR3 reads TGTGCCAGCAGCTTGTACGGCATCTACGAGCAGTACTTC. This sequence encodes CASSLYGIYEQYF.